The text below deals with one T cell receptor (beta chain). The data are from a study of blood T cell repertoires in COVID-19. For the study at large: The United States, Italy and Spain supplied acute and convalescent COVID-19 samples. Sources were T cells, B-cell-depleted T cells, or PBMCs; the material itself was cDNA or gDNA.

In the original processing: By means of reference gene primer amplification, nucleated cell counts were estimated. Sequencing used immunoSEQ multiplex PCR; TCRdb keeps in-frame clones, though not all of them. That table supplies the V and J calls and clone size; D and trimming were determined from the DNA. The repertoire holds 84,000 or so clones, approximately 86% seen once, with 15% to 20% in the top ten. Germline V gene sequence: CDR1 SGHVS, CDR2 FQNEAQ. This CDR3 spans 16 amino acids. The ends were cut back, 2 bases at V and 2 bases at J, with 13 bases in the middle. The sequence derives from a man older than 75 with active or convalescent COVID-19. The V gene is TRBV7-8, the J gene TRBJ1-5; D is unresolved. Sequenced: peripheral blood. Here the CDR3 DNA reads TGTGCCAGCAGCTTAATAGTCAACAGTGGCAATCAGCCCCAGCATTTT. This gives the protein CASSLIVNSGNQPQHF.